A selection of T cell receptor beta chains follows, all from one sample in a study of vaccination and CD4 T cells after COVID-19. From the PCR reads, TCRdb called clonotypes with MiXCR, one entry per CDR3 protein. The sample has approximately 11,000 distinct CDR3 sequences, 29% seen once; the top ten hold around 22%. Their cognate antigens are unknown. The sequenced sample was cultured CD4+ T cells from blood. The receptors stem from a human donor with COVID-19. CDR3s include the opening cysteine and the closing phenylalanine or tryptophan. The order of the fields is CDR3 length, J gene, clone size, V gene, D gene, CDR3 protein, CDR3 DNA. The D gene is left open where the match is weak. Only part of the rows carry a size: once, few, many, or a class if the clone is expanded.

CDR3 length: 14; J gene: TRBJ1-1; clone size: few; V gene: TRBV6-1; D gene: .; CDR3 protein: CASTYPIQGTEAFF; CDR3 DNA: TGTGCCAGCACATACCCCATCCAGGGCACTGAAGCTTTCTTT
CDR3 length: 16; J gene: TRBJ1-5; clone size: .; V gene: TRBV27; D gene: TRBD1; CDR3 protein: CASSPQGSRVNQPQHF; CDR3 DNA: TGTGCCAGCAGCCCACAGGGGTCTAGAGTCAATCAGCCCCAGCATTTT
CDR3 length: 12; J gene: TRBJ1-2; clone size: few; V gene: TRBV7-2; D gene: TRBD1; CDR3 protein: CASSAQGPGYTF; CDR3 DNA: TGTGCCAGCAGCGCACAGGGGCCTGGCTACACCTTC
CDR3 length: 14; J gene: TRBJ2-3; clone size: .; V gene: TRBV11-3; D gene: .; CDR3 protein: CASSFPDGTDTQYF; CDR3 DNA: TGTGCCAGCAGCTTTCCGGACGGCACAGATACGCAGTATTTT
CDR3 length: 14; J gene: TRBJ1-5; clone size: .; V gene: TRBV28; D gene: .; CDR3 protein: CASSLGGGNQPQHF; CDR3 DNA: TGTGCCAGCAGTTTAGGGGGGGGAAATCAGCCCCAGCATTTT
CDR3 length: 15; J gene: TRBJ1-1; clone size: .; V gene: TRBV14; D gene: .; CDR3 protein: CASSLRTGRNTEAFF; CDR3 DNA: TGTGCCAGCAGCCTACGTACAGGGAGGAACACTGAAGCTTTCTTT
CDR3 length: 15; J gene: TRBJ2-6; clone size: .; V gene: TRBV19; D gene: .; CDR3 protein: CASSQGISGANVLTF; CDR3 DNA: TGTGCCAGTAGTCAAGGGATCTCTGGGGCCAACGTCCTGACTTTC
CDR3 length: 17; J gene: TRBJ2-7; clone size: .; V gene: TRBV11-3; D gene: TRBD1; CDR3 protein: CASNLRTGCQVVHEQYF; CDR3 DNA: TGTGCCAGCAATCTACGGACAGGGTGCCAGGTTGTCCACGAGCAGTACTTC
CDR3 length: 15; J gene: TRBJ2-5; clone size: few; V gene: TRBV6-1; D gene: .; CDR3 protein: CASSRRSVGQETQYF; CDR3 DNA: TGTGCCAGCAGCCGACGTTCGGTGGGACAAGAGACCCAGTACTTC
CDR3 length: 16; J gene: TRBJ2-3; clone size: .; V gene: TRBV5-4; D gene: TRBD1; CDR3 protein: CASSLRTGGNTDTQYF; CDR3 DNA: TGTGCCAGCAGCTTGCGGACAGGGGGGAACACAGATACGCAGTATTTT
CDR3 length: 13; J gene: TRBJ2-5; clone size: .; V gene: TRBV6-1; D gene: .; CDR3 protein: CASSGGLKETQYF; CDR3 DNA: TGTGCCAGCAGCGGAGGGTTAAAAGAGACCCAGTACTTC
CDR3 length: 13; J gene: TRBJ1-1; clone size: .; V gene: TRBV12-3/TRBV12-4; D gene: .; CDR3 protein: CASSPISDTEAFF; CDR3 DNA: TGTGCCAGCAGTCCCATTAGCGACACTGAAGCTTTCTTT
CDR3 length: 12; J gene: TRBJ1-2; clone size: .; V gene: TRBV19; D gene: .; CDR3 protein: CASGGYDYGYTF; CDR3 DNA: TGTGCCAGCGGGGGCTATGACTATGGCTACACCTTC
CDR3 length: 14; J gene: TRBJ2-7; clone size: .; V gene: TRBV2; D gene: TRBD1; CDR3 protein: CASSSTGTAYEQYF; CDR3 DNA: TGTGCCAGCAGTTCAACCGGGACAGCCTACGAGCAGTACTTC
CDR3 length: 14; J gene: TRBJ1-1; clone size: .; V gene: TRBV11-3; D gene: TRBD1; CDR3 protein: CASSSRQGAVEAFF; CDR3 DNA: TGTGCCAGCAGCTCCAGACAGGGGGCTGTTGAAGCTTTCTTT
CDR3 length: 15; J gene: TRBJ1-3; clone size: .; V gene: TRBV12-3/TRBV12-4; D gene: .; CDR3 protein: CASSLGGGLGNTIYF; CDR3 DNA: TGTGCCAGCTCCTTGGGAGGGGGACTTGGAAACACCATATATTTT
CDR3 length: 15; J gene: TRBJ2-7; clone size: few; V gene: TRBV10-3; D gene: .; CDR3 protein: CAISDLGVVSYEQYF; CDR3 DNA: TGTGCCATCAGTGATCTAGGGGTGGTCTCCTACGAGCAGTACTTC
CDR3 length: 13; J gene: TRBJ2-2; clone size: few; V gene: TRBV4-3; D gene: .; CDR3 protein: CASSQEDTGELFF; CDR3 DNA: TGCGCCAGCAGCCAAGAAGACACCGGGGAGCTGTTTTTT
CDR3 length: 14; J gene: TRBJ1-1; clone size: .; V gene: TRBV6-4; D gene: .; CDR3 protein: CASSSGPGNTEAFF; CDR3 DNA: TGTGCCAGCAGCTCAGGGCCTGGGAACACTGAAGCTTTCTTT
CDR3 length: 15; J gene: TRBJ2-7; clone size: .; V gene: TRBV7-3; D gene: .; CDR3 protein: CASSLSPGKGSEQYF; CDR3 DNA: TGTGCCAGCAGCTTATCCCCCGGTAAGGGTAGCGAGCAGTACTTC
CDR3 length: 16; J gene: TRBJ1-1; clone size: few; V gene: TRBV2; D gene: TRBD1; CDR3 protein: CASSEVAGGLGTEAFF; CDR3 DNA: TGTGCCAGCAGTGAAGTTGCAGGGGGCTTAGGCACTGAAGCTTTCTTT
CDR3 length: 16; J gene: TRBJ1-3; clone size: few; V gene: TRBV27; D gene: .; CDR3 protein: CASSYTEGHSGNTIYF; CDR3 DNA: TGTGCCAGCAGTTACACCGAGGGGCACTCTGGAAACACCATATATTTT
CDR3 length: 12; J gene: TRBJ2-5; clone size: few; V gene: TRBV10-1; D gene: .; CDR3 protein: CASSESRETQYF; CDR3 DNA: TGCGCCAGCAGTGAGTCGCGTGAGACCCAGTACTTC
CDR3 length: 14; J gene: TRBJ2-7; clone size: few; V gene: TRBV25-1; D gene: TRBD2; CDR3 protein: CASSDRGGRYEQYF; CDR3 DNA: TGTGCCAGCAGTGATCGGGGGGGCCGCTACGAGCAGTACTTC
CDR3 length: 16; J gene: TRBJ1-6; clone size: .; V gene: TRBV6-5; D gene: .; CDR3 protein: CASSYSSQGRSSPLHF; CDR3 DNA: TGTGCCAGCAGTTACTCGAGTCAGGGGAGAAGTTCACCCCTCCACTTT
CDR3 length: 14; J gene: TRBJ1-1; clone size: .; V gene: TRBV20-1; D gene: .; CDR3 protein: CSAMRAVENTEAFF; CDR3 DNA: TGCAGTGCCATGAGGGCCGTCGAGAACACTGAAGCTTTCTTT
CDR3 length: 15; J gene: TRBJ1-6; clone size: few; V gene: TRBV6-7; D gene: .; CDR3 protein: CASSYRDLVFSPLHF; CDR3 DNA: TGTGCCAGCAGTTACAGGGACCTGGTCTTCTCACCCCTCCACTTT
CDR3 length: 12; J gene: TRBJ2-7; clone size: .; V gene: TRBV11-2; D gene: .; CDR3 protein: CASSLDRGVQYF; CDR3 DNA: TGTGCCAGCAGCTTAGATCGGGGTGTGCAGTACTTC
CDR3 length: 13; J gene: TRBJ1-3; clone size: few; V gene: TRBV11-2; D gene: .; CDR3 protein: CASTQKGGNTIYF; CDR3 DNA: TGTGCCAGCACTCAAAAGGGGGGAAACACCATATATTTT
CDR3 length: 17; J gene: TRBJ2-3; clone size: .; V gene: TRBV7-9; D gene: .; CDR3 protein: CASSLGRVGRNTDTQYF; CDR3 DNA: TGTGCCAGCAGCTTAGGTCGGGTGGGGCGAAACACAGATACGCAGTATTTT
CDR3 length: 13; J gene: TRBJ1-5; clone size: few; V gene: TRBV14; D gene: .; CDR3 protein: CASRVGAGQPQHF; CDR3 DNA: TGTGCCAGCAGGGTCGGGGCAGGCCAGCCCCAGCATTTT
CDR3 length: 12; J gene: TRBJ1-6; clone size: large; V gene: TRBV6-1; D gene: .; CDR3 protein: CASKMSDSPLHF; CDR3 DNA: TGTGCCAGCAAGATGTCCGACTCACCCCTCCACTTT
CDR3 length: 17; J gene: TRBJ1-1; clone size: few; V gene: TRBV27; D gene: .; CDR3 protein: CASRARQGEVANTEAFF; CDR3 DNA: TGTGCCAGCAGGGCTAGGCAGGGTGAGGTCGCGAACACTGAAGCTTTCTTT
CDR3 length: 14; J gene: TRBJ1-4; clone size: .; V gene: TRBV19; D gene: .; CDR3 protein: CASSLNRVEEKLFF; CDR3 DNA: TGTGCCAGTAGCCTAAACAGGGTTGAAGAAAAACTGTTTTTT
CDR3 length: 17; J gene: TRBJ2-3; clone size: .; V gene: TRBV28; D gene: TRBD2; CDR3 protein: CASSSVSVAGGGDTQYF; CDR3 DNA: TGTGCCAGCAGTTCGGTATCGGTAGCGGGGGGAGGAGATACGCAGTATTTT
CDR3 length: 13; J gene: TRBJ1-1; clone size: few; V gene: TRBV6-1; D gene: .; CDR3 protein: CASTRQANTEAFF; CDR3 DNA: TGTGCCAGCACAAGACAGGCAAACACTGAAGCTTTCTTT
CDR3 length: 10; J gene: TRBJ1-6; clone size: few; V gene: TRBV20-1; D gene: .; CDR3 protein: CSAKHSPLHF; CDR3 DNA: TGCAGTGCCAAGCATTCACCCCTCCACTTT